This is a list of T cell receptor beta chains from one sample in a study of blood T cell repertoires in COVID-19. Sequencing was performed with immunoSEQ multiplex PCR; in TCRdb, only in-frame clones are kept and a portion is missing. The sample lists 53,000 or so clones, approximately 80% seen once, with about 45% in the top ten. Sequencing was done on a sample of peripheral blood. The source is a man between 65 and 85 years old with active or convalescent COVID-19. Each CDR3 is given with its conserved first and last residue. A D gene is named only where the DNA matches it firmly. The size field is filled for only some rows; it gives once, few, many or a size class.

clone size	V gene	D gene	J gene	CDR3 DNA	CDR3 protein
-	TRBV4-2	-	TRBJ1-1	TGTGCCAGCAGCCAAGATCAGGCACAGTCGAACACTGAAGCTTTCTTT	CASSQDQAQSNTEAFF
-	TRBV28	-	TRBJ1-6	TGTGCCAGCAGTTTAGGGACACGGGGAAATTCACCCCTCCACTTT	CASSLGTRGNSPLHF
-	TRBV29-1	TRBD2	TRBJ2-3	TGCAGCGTTGGGGGAACTAGCGGGAGGGCATGGGATACGCAGTATTTT	CSVGGTSGRAWDTQYF
-	TRBV7-7	-	TRBJ2-3	TGTGCTAGCAGCACCGGTGGAGGAAGGAGCACAGATACGCAGTATTTT	CASSTGGGRSTDTQYF
-	TRBV3-1/TRBV3-2	TRBD2	TRBJ2-3	TGTGCCAGCAGCCAAGACCCGGGAGGGGTCACAGATACGCAGTATTTT	CASSQDPGGVTDTQYF
-	TRBV7-2	-	TRBJ1-1	TGTGCCAGCAGCTTCCGTAGGGAGTCTGAAGCTTTCTTT	CASSFRRESEAFF
-	TRBV10-3	TRBD2	TRBJ2-2	TGTGCCATCGGGGTAGCGGGGTACACCGGGGAGCTGTTTTTT	CAIGVAGYTGELFF
-	TRBV27	-	TRBJ1-2	TGTGCCAGCAGTTTAGGGCAGGGTGGTGGCTACACCTTC	CASSLGQGGGYTF
-	TRBV6-5	-	TRBJ1-1	TGTGCCAGCACCCCCGCCCACGGGGTGGCCACTGAAGCTTTCTTT	CASTPAHGVATEAFF
-	TRBV6-6	TRBD1	TRBJ2-3	TGTGCCAGCAGTCTGAATCATTATGCCCGGACAGGGACCACAGATACGCAGTATTTT	CASSLNHYARTGTTDTQYF
-	TRBV7-3	-	TRBJ1-1	TGTGCCAGCAGCTACTCGGGGGGGCCGACTGAAGCTTTCTTT	CASSYSGGPTEAFF
-	TRBV28	TRBD2	TRBJ2-1	TGTGCCAGCAGTTTTTTGGGCGGGAGGGTTAGTGAGCAGTTCTTC	CASSFLGGRVSEQFF
-	TRBV2	-	TRBJ2-1	TGTGCCAGCAGTGGATACTACAGGAGCTCCTACAATGAGCAGTTCTTC	CASSGYYRSSYNEQFF
-	TRBV4-1	-	TRBJ1-2	TGCGCCAGCAGCTCGACAGGAATCCTCTATGGCTACACCTTC	CASSSTGILYGYTF
-	TRBV30	-	TRBJ2-1	TGTGCCTGGAGTCCACGGGCCTACAATGAGCAGTTCTTC	CAWSPRAYNEQFF
-	TRBV7-9	-	TRBJ1-2	TGTGCCAGCAGCATAATAACATCTAACTATGGCTACACCTTC	CASSIITSNYGYTF
-	TRBV7-9	TRBD1	TRBJ2-7	TGTGCCAGCATGGGGACAGACTCCTACGAGCAGTACTTC	CASMGTDSYEQYF
-	TRBV4-1	TRBD1	TRBJ2-1	TGCGCCAGCAGCCAATTACCGGGACAGCTTTCCTACAATGAGCAGTTCTTC	CASSQLPGQLSYNEQFF
-	TRBV7-2	-	TRBJ1-2	TGTGCCAGCAGCCCCCGGGACACTAACTATGGCTACACCTTC	CASSPRDTNYGYTF
-	TRBV6-6	-	TRBJ2-3	TGTGCCAGCAGTCGGCTACCGTTGGGAGACGTTAGCACAGATACGCAGTATTTT	CASSRLPLGDVSTDTQYF
-	TRBV6-6	TRBD1	TRBJ1-2	TGTGCCAGCGAGGACCGACAGGGGGTTAACTATGGCTACACCTTC	CASEDRQGVNYGYTF
-	TRBV7-2	-	TRBJ1-1	TGTGCCAGCAGCGCCACACAGGGTAGCGCGGCAGCTTTCTTT	CASSATQGSAAAFF
-	TRBV6-5	-	TRBJ1-2	TGTGCCAGCAGGGACATTAACTATGGCTACACCTTC	CASRDINYGYTF
once	TRBV19	-	TRBJ2-1	TGTGCCAGTAGTATCACCGGGATGCCCTACAATGAGCAGTTCTTC	CASSITGMPYNEQFF
-	TRBV7-2	-	TRBJ1-2	TGTGCCAGCAGCTTAGTAACTGGCAGCGGAATTGATGGCTACACCTTC	CASSLVTGSGIDGYTF
-	TRBV19	-	TRBJ1-5	TGTGCCAGTAGTATCGGGACAACTCAGCCCCAGCATTTT	CASSIGTTQPQHF
-	TRBV30	-	TRBJ1-1	TGTGCCTGGAGAGGAGACACTGAAGCTTTCTTT	CAWRGDTEAFF
-	TRBV2	TRBD2	TRBJ2-7	TGTGCCAGCAGTGTGAGCGGGAGTTACGAGCAGTACTTC	CASSVSGSYEQYF